What follows are 32 T cell receptor beta chains derived from one specimen sequenced in a study of T cells in Graves' hyperthyroidism and ophthalmopathy (dated by TCRdb to the late 2010s). Receptor libraries were prepared by multiplex PCR. The sequencer listed for this sample is Illumina HiSeq 2000. TCR beta CDR3 regions were amplified from RNA transcripts. A first-round RT-PCR of the TCR CDR3 used the HTBI primer set with the Qiagen OneStep RT-PCR kit. TCRdb passed the public sequencing reads through fastp at Q25 and MiXCR, retaining productive beta sequences. Each CDR3 protein gets just one entry, which takes the most common genes and DNA from the rows behind it. Within this sample are around 600,000 distinct CDR3 sequences, with approximately 15% of them counted one time only. The ten largest clones add up to under 3.5% of the sample. The specimen was blood. The receptors were sampled from a woman aged 35 to 49 with Graves' ophthalmopathy.

This clonotype was found many times. The V and J genes are TRBV5-1 and TRBJ2-5; a weak D match, TRBD1 (6 bases). Germline-derived CDR1 and CDR2 are SGHRS and YFSETQ. This CDR3 region has 14 residues. V was pared by 0 bases and J by 13 bases, with 19 bases between. CDR3 in DNA: TGCGCCAGCAGCTTGGGCCCTACAGGGTGGGACGTGTACTTC. The encoded protein is CASSLGPTGWDVYF.

This rearrangement joins TRBV5-8 to TRBJ2-3; 10 nucleotides line up with TRBD2. V trimming: 0 bases; J trimming: 10 bases; junction bases outside the gene matches: 8. The CDR3 contains 15 residues. Germline CDR1 is SGHTS and CDR2 is YDEGEE. CDR3 DNA sequence: TGTGCCAGCAGCTTGGAACTAGCGGGGAAACAGCCGCAGTATTTT. Protein: CASSLELAGKQPQYF.

J is TRBJ1-3 and V is TRBV12-3 or TRBV12-4; D is unclear. V lost 5 bases and J lost 4, with 15 bases in between. The CDR3 length is 15 residues. The CDR3 loop reads CASSVTPAVGNTIYF. CDR3 DNA sequence: TGTGCCAGCAGTGTCACTCCGGCAGTAGGAAACACCATATATTTT.

The chain combines TRBV12-3 or TRBV12-4 with TRBJ1-4; D gene uncertain. The CDR3 loop spans 14 amino acids. V dropped 6 bases and J dropped 10 bases, with 18 bases sitting between them. The CDR3 here is CASSVWGIQAKLFF. The CDR3 DNA follows: TGTGCCAGCAGCGTTTGGGGAATCCAAGCAAAACTGTTTTTT.

This clonotype was seen repeatedly, ten times or more. The genes are TRBV12-3 or TRBV12-4 and TRBJ1-2; 7 nucleotides match TRBD1. Germline trimming cut 6 bases from V and 6 bases from J; bases unmatched to any gene: 7. This CDR3 is 13 amino acids long. The DNA of the CDR3 is TGTGCCAGCAGCGTGACAGGGTATGATGGCTACACCTTC. It encodes CASSVTGYDGYTF.

The chain couples TRBV10-1 to TRBJ2-2; 7 bases are shared with TRBD2. The CDR3 totals 14 residues. Germline lookup yields CDR1 WNHNN and CDR2 SYGVQD (reference sequence). V was clipped by 7 bases and J by 2 bases; unmatched bases: 4. CDR3 sequence (DNA): TGCGCCAGCACCGGGACTATCAACACCGGGGAGCTGTTTTTT. Amino acids: CASTGTINTGELFF.

J is TRBJ2-7 and V is TRBV10-3, with unresolved D. The V gene lost 4 bases and the J gene lost 5 bases, with 21 bases spanning the gap. Germline lookup yields CDR1 ENHRY and CDR2 SYGVKD. The CDR3 extends over 16 amino acids. The CDR3 sequence is CAISAAYLSGWDEQYF. The CDR3 bases are TGTGCCATCAGTGCCGCTTATCTGAGTGGTTGGGACGAGCAGTACTTC.

This clonotype was counted many times. The chain uses TRBV11-2 and TRBJ1-2; no clear D gene. This CDR3 spans 13 amino acids. Trimming left V 5 bases short and J 6 bases short, with 13 bases between. Germline lookup yields CDR1 SGHAT and CDR2 FQNNGV. The CDR3 sequence is CASSPGLVNGYTF. The CDR3, as DNA: TGTGCCAGCAGCCCGGGTCTAGTGAATGGCTACACCTTC.

The table lists this clonotype with a few counts. The chain combines TRBV7-9 with TRBJ2-5; a possible D gene is TRBD2 (6 bases). Trimming took off 6 bases at V and 3 bases at J, with 11 bases between the two ends. CDR1 is SEHNR and CDR2 is FQNEAQ in the germline V gene (reference sequence). This CDR3 is built from 13 residues. This CDR3 is CASRRGTKETQYF. CDR3 nucleotides: TGTGCCAGCAGACGGGGGACCAAAGAGACCCAGTACTTC.

This clonotype was counted many times. V usage is TRBV5-1 and J usage is TRBJ2-5; 10 nucleotides match TRBD2. Germline CDR1 and CDR2: SGHRS and YFSETQ. The CDR3 is 17 residues long. V gave up 1 base and J gave up 1 base; unmatched junction bases: 7. The CDR3 loop is CASSLSPGLAIQETQYF. Here the CDR3 DNA reads TGCGCCAGCAGCTTGTCCCCGGGACTAGCGATCCAAGAGACCCAGTACTTC.

Concerning this clonotype: A much larger clone differs from this one at a single base, so this may be a read error. V usage is TRBV20-1 and J usage is TRBJ2-7; TRBD1 is a possible D gene (5 bases). This CDR3 region has 12 residues. V dropped 4 bases and J dropped 2 bases, with 9 bases sitting between them. Germline CDR1 DFQATT, CDR2 SNEGSKA (reference sequence). CDR3 in amino acids: CSAKGRAYEQYF. In nucleotides, the CDR3 is TGCAGTGCTAAAGGCAGGGCCTACGAGCAGTACTTC.

This clonotype was seen only a few times. This sequence joins TRBV5-1 and TRBJ2-3; no definite D call. In germline, CDR1 is SGHRS, CDR2 YFSETQ. This CDR3 has 16 amino acids. Trimming took off 0 bases at V and 0 bases at J, with 11 bases between the two ends. CDR3 nucleotides: TGCGCCAGCAGCTTGGTAGCTTCCTCTAGCACAGATACGCAGTATTTT. Translation: CASSLVASSSTDTQYF.

This sequence joins TRBV6-1 and TRBJ2-1, with unresolved D. The CDR3 is 15 residues long. Trimming pared 5 bases from V and 7 bases from J, leaving 18 bases between. The germline CDR1 and CDR2 sequences are MNHNS and SASEGT. CDR3 nucleotides: TGTGCCAGCAGTCTCTCTCCTAGGGTGTGGAATGAGCAGTTCTTC. This codes for CASSLSPRVWNEQFF.

This clonotype was observed a handful of times. The chain has TRBV7-2 and TRBJ2-7, with TRBD2 as a possible D gene (7 bases). Germline V lookup: CDR1 SGHTA, CDR2 FQGNSA. V lost 5 bases and J 4 bases, leaving 18 bases between the germline ends. The CDR3 has 15 residues. The CDR3 DNA sequence: TGTGCCAGCAGCCTAGGGGGGGGGGTGGGTTACGAGCAGTACTTC. Translation gives CASSLGGGVGYEQYF.

Points on this clonotype: Just one base apart from a much larger clone, this may be a read error. This sequence joins TRBV28 and TRBJ2-3, with D hard to call. The germline V and J ends were trimmed by 6 bases and 7 bases, with 11 bases remaining between them. Germline V gene sequence: CDR1 MDHEN, CDR2 SYDVKM. This CDR3 has 12 amino acids. CDR3 bases: TGTGCCAGCAGAGGTGGAGTGTATACGCAGTATTTT. This codes for CASRGGVYTQYF.

The CDR3 nucleotides read TGCGCCAGCAGCTTGAGGGGGACAGCCACCTATCGGAACTACAATGAGCAGTTCTTC. This encodes CASSLRGTATYRNYNEQFF. The chain uses TRBV5-1 and TRBJ2-1, with TRBD1 matching 7 bases. The CDR3 is 19 amino acids. J gave up 3 bases and V 1 base, and 16 bases lay outside the gene matches. From germline, CDR1 is SGHRS and CDR2 YFSETQ.

V usage is TRBV20-1 and J usage is TRBJ1-1; no firm D call. CDR1 is DFQATT, CDR2 SNEGSKA, per germline (reference sequence). V dropped 6 bases and J dropped 0 bases, with 20 bases sitting between them. This CDR3 contains 16 residues. The CDR3 sequence: CSANQFRLLMNTEAFF. The CDR3 coding sequence is TGCAGTGCGAATCAGTTCCGGCTACTTATGAACACTGAAGCTTTCTTT.

This clonotype was seen many times. The chain couples TRBV2 to TRBJ2-7; 10 bases align to TRBD1. The length of the CDR3 is 14 residues. The germline CDR1 and CDR2 sequences are SNHLY and FYNNEI. Trimming took 7 bases from V and 6 from J; bases not matched to a gene: 9. The DNA of the CDR3 is TGTGCCAGCACCCCGGGACAGGGGCGGAGCGAGCAGTACTTC. Protein product: CASTPGQGRSEQYF.

At least ten counts were recorded for this clonotype. The chain combines TRBV20-1 with TRBJ2-5, with D perhaps matching TRBD2 (5 bases). Trimming left V 2 bases short and J 0 bases short, with 13 bases between. There are 15 residues in the CDR3. The V gene's germline CDR1 is DFQATT and CDR2 SNEGSKA (reference sequence). In DNA form, the CDR3 reads TGCAGTGCTAGAATCGGTCGGGGATACCAAGAGACCCAGTACTTC. Protein: CSARIGRGYQETQYF.

This clonotype was recorded at least ten times. This chain connects TRBV11-2 to TRBJ1-1; D possibly corresponds to TRBD1 (5 bases). CDR1 and CDR2 from the germline V gene are SGHAT and FQNNGV. The CDR3 has 16 residues. Trimming took 2 bases from V and 0 from J, leaving 13 bases between them. The CDR3 region has the DNA TGTGCCAGCAGCTTACACAGGTTGCTCATGAACACTGAAGCTTTCTTT. The encoded protein is CASSLHRLLMNTEAFF.

The sample holds many counts of this clonotype. J is TRBJ1-6 and V is TRBV5-5, with TRBD1 matching 7 bases. After removal of 2 bases from V and 7 bases from J, the junction contained 6 bases not matched to a gene. Germline V gene data show CDR1 as SGHKS and CDR2 as YYEKEE (reference sequence). The CDR3 runs to 15 residues. CDR3 region: CASSLQGQRNSPLHF. The CDR3 DNA sequence: TGTGCCAGCAGCTTACAGGGACAGAGAAATTCACCCCTCCACTTT.

This clonotype was observed many times. The chain joins TRBV2 to TRBJ1-5; D not certain. V lost 0 bases, J lost 7 bases, and 10 bases lay in between. CDR3 length: 14 amino acids. CDR1 is SNHLY and CDR2 is FYNNEI in the germline V gene. Here the CDR3 DNA reads TGTGCCAGCAGTGAAGCGGGTGTATTCCAGCCCCAGCATTTT. This sequence encodes CASSEAGVFQPQHF.

This clonotype was recorded many times. The chain employs TRBV20-1 and TRBJ2-7, with TRBD2 matching over 15 bases. CDR1 and CDR2 from the germline V gene are DFQATT and SNEGSKA (reference sequence). V shed 0 bases, J shed 3 bases, and the junction held 12 bases outside the gene matches. The CDR3 totals 19 residues. CDR3 DNA sequence: TGCAGTGCTAGAGATAGAACGGGACTAGCGGGAGGCACCTTCTACGAGCAGTACTTC. This encodes CSARDRTGLAGGTFYEQYF.

At least ten counts were recorded for this clonotype. The chain carries TRBV2 and TRBJ2-5; D remains unclear. Per germline, CDR1 SNHLY and CDR2 FYNNEI. The CDR3 sequence is 13 residues long. V was shortened by 1 base and J by 7 bases, with 10 bases between the two germline ends. The CDR3 region has the DNA TGTGCCAGCAGTGAAGGGCTAGATGGGACCCAGTACTTC. Residues: CASSEGLDGTQYF.

This rearrangement joins TRBV12-3 or TRBV12-4 to TRBJ2-2; D is possibly TRBD2 (5 bases). V was cut by 2 bases and J by 8 bases, with 12 bases left in between. The CDR3 spans 14 residues. CDR3 DNA sequence: TGTGCCAGCAGTTTATACGCCCGGGGTGGGGAGCTGTTTTTT. Its translation: CASSLYARGGELFF.

The sample holds many counts of this clonotype. J is TRBJ2-7 and V is TRBV2; 10 bases map to TRBD1. This CDR3 is 14 amino acids long. With V trimmed by 6 bases and J by 6 bases, 8 bases remained unmatched. Germline V lookup: CDR1 SNHLY, CDR2 FYNNEI. DNA for the CDR3: TGTGCCAGCAGGAAGACGGGACAGGGGAGCGAGCAGTACTTC. It encodes CASRKTGQGSEQYF. The entire variable domain, with the rest obtained from reference TRBV2 and TRBJ2-7, is as follows: EPEVTQTPSHQVTQMGQEVILRCVPISNHLYFYWYRQILGQKVEFLVSFYNNEISEKSEIFDDQFSVERPDGSNFTLKIRSTKLEDSAMYFCASRKTGQGSEQYFGPGTRLTVT.

V is TRBV4-1 and J is TRBJ1-5; D remains ambiguous. CDR1 and CDR2 from the germline V gene are MGHRA and YSYEKL. This CDR3 has 13 amino acids. The V end was cut by 0 bases, the J end by 6 bases, with 6 bases between. CDR3 DNA: TGCGCCAGCAGCCAAGATAGTCGTCAGCCCCAGCATTTT. Its translation: CASSQDSRQPQHF.

In DNA form, the CDR3 reads TGTGCCAGCAGCTTACCCGGCCGGGGTCAGCCCCAGCATTTT. Residues: CASSLPGRGQPQHF. This chain connects TRBV9 to TRBJ1-5; no definite D call. Germline-derived CDR1 and CDR2 are SGDLS and YYNGEE. CDR3 size: 14 residues. V lost 4 bases, J lost 6 bases, and 14 bases lay in between. The variable domain in full, with the rest retrieved from reference TRBV9 and TRBJ1-5, is DSGVTQTPKHLITATGQRVTLRCSPRSGDLSVYWYQQSLDQGLQFLIQYYNGEERAKGNILERFSAQQFPDLHSELNLSSLELGDSALYFCASSLPGRGQPQHFGDGTRLSIL.

This clonotype was detected ten times or more. The chain combines TRBV11-2 with TRBJ2-1; TRBD2 is a possible D gene (7 bases). Trimming shortened V by 1 base and J by 2 bases, and 15 bases separated the two germline ends. From germline, CDR1 is SGHAT and CDR2 FQNNGV. The CDR3 extends over 17 amino acids. The CDR3 spells CASSLGMGGPTYNEQFF. CDR3 DNA sequence: TGTGCCAGCAGCTTAGGTATGGGGGGGCCGACCTACAATGAGCAGTTCTTC.

This chain connects TRBV12-3 or TRBV12-4 to TRBJ2-1; 13 bases line up with TRBD2. CDR3 length: 17 amino acids. V shed 6 bases and J 9 bases; nucleotides not matched to a gene: 14. CDR3: CASRITSGGAWATEQFF. CDR3 nucleotide sequence: TGTGCCAGCAGAATCACTAGCGGGGGGGCCTGGGCCACTGAGCAGTTCTTC.

The chain employs TRBV7-9 and TRBJ2-1, with 9 positions matching TRBD2. The CDR3 spans 15 residues. J gave up 6 bases and V 3 bases, and 6 bases lay outside the gene matches. CDR1 SEHNR and CDR2 FQNEAQ come from the germline V gene (reference sequence). CDR3 loop: CASSFSGSGFNEQFF. CDR3 bases: TGTGCCAGCAGCTTTAGCGGGAGTGGTTTCAATGAGCAGTTCTTC.

This clonotype showed up many times. CDR3 region: CAISESRGLGVFTEAFF. The CDR3, as DNA: TGTGCCATCAGTGAGTCCCGCGGGCTTGGGGTTTTCACTGAAGCTTTCTTT. The chain uses TRBV10-3 and TRBJ1-1; no clear D. Trimming left V 0 bases short and J 4 bases short, with 18 bases between. This CDR3 comprises 17 residues. Germline V lookup: CDR1 ENHRY, CDR2 SYGVKD.